This paragraph reports one T cell receptor (beta chain). Its antigen is still unknown. No much larger clone exists at a distance of one base, and base qualities are not known. The library was obtained by the immunoSEQ multiplex PCR assay. Adaptive Biotechnologies (Seattle, WA) carried out genomic DNA extraction, TRB sequencing and normalization. The paper's processing steps were these. Clonality was calculated as one minus the Shannon entropy of productive TRB sequences, normalized by log2 of unique productive sequences. KLL-specific clonotypes in tumors were found by matching TCRbeta CDR3 amino acid sequences to the sequences from the tetramer-sorted sample of each patient. TCRdb holds this immuneACCESS table with in-frame rearrangements only. Some clones are missing; in checked studies, unresolved V genes explain under half, and the rest has no known cause. V and J calls and clone size come straight from that table; D and trimming were deduced from the DNA. The sample yields around 3,100 clones; almost 85% were counted once. The top ten constitute approximately 9% of the sample.

The data belong to a study of tumor-infiltrating T cells and Merkel cell polyomavirus (dated by TCRdb to the late 2010s). Study-level background: In Merkel cell carcinoma patients, the study examined CD8+ T cells specific for the Merkel cell polyomavirus KLL epitope. Varying disease stages were represented at patient presentation, and patients were followed for a median of around 2.5 years (range roughly 1.1 to 6.0 years). Varied, non-standardized therapies, including chemotherapy, radiation and immunotherapies, were received by the patients. TRB sequencing covered KLL-tetramer-sorted cells from blood or tumor-infiltrating lymphocytes in 14 samples, plus 12 matched whole-tumor samples. Most whole-tumor samples were approximately 25-micron curls cut from formalin-fixed, paraffin-embedded tissue blocks. Across the study, one tumor sample was a frozen nodal tumor digest and one was a flash-frozen core biopsy of a metastasis.

Robust positive staining for Merkel cell polyomavirus Large T antigen was observed by immunohistochemistry in the tumors of all patients. The study included approximately 13 Merkel cell carcinoma patients whose blood and/or cultured TIL contained robust KLL-tetramer+ populations exceeding 0.04% of CD8+ T cells. Every patient was Caucasian, and patient ages ranged from roughly 50 to 77 years, with a median of roughly 62 years. From V the trimming removes 8 bases and from J it removes 7 bases, while the gene matches leave 11 bases of the junction unaccounted for. The CDR3 runs 14 residues from the cysteine to the phenylalanine. Left in the record is the CDR3 DNA by itself, 42 bases read in frame from the first base. Via the germline V gene, CDR1 is MNHNS and CDR2 SASEGT. Overall results and qualifications from the work: Because only a single viral epitope was studied, T cells directed against other Merkel cell polyomavirus epitopes were not captured. The small sample size of the study (n of about twelve patients) is a limitation. A higher fraction of KLL-specific T cells within tumors (roughly 1.7-20% versus roughly 0-0.14%) was associated with significantly better MCC-specific survival. KLL-specific TRB repertoires proved diverse and largely private: among around 380 unique sequences, only one clonotype was public, and two patients shared that clonotype. A greater number of unique KLL-specific clonotypes in tumors (about 5-120 vs 0-3) was associated with a significant advantage in MCC-specific survival (P = 0.0051).

The rearrangement joined TRBV6-1 to TRBJ2-1; the junction holds 7 bases that match TRBD1. The receptor was derived from a man over 45 with Merkel cell carcinoma. Material for sequencing was tumor tissue. The DNA sequence is given as TGTGCCAGCGGAACCGACAGGGCCGGGAATGAGCAGTTCTTC. The resulting protein is CASGTDRAGNEQFF.